The 2 T cell receptor beta chains listed next were all sequenced from one sample in a study of spatial heterogeneity in lung cancer. TCRdb passed the 5' RACE reads through MiXCR, listing each CDR3 protein once. Of roughly 70,000 distinct CDR3 sequences listed, 8% to 10% were seen once; the top ten hold 1.5% to 2%. The time point: blood at routine non-recurrence follow-up after resection. The sequencing here drew on PBMCs, taken at follow-up. Source of these receptors: a female donor with early-stage non-small cell lung cancer.

In this sample, this clonotype turned up many times. The chain combines TRBV7-8 with TRBJ2-5, with 13 bases that match TRBD2. The CDR3 extends over 16 amino acids. After removal of 2 bases from V and 5 bases from J, the junction contained 5 bases not matched to a gene. From germline, CDR1 is SGHVS and CDR2 FQNEAQ. The DNA for the CDR3 is TGTGCCAGCAGCTTAAGAGGACTAGCGGGAGCGGAGACCCAGTACTTC. It is translated as CASSLRGLAGAETQYF.

This clonotype has a handful of counts. The chain employs TRBV28 and TRBJ2-4; 12 bases match TRBD2. This CDR3 region has 16 residues. The germline gives CDR1 MDHEN, CDR2 SYDVKM. J lost 0 bases, V lost 6 bases, and 3 bases had no gene match. The CDR3 sequence is CASSGLAGLAKNIQYF. CDR3 nucleotide sequence: TGTGCCAGCAGCGGACTAGCGGGATTAGCCAAAAACATTCAGTACTTC.